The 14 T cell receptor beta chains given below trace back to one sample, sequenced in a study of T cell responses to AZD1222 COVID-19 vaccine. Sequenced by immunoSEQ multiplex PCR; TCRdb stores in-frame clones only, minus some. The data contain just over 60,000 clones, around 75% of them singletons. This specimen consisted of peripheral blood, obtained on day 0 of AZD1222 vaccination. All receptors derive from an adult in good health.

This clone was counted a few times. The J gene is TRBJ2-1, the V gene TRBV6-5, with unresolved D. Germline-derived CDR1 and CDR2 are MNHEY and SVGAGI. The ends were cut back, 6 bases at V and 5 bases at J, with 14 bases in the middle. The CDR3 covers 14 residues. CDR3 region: CASRPWGLNNEQFF. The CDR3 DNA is TGTGCCAGCAGACCATGGGGTCTGAACAATGAGCAGTTCTTC.

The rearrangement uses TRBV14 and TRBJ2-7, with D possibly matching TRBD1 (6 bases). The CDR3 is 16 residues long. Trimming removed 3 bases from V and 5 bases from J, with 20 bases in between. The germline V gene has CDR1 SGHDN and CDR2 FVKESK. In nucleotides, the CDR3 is TGTGCCAGCAGCCACTTGCTGACAGGTCTAGGGAACGAGCAGTACTTC. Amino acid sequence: CASSHLLTGLGNEQYF.

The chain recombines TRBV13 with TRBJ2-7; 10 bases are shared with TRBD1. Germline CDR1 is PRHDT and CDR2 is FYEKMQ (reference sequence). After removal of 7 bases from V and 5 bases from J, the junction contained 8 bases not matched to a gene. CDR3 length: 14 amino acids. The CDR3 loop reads CASTRTGGMDEQYF. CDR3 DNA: TGTGCCAGCACCAGGACAGGGGGTATGGACGAGCAGTACTTC.

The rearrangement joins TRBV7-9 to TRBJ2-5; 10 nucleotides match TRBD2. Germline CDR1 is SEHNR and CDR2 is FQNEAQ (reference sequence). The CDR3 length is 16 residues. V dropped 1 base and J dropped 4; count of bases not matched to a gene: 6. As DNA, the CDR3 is TGTGCCAGCAGCTTAGATTCTAGCGGGGGTCTAGAGACCCAGTACTTC. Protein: CASSLDSSGGLETQYF.

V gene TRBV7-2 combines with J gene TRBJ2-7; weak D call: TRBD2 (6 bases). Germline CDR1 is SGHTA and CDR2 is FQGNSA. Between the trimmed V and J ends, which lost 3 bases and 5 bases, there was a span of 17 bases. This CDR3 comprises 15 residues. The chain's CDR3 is CASSFGGTARNEQYF. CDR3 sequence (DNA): TGTGCCAGCAGCTTTGGAGGGACCGCCAGGAACGAGCAGTACTTC.

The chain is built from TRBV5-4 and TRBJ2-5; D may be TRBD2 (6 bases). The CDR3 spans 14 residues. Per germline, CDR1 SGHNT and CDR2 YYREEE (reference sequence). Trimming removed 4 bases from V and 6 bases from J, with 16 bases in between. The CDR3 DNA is TGTGCCAGCAGCCCCTACGGGGGAGGAAAGACCCAGTACTTC. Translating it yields CASSPYGGGKTQYF.

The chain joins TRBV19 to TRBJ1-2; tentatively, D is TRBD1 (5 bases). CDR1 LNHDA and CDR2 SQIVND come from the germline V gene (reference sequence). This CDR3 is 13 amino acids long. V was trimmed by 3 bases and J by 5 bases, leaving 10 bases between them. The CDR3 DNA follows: TGTGCCAGTAGTATCGGGACGGATTATGGCTACACCTTC. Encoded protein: CASSIGTDYGYTF.

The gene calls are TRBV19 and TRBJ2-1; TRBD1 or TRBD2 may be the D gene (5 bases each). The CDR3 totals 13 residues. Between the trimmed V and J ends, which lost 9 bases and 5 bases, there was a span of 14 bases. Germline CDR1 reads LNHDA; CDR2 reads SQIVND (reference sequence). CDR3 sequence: CASLRGADNEQFF. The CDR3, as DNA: TGTGCCAGCCTTAGAGGGGCGGACAATGAGCAGTTCTTC.

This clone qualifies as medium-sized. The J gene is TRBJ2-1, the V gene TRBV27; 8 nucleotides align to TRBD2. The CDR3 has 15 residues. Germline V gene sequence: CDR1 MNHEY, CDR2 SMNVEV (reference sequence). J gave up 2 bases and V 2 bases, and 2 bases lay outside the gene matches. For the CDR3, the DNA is TGTGCCAGCAGTTTAGGCGGGGGGACCTACAATGAGCAGTTCTTC. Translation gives CASSLGGGTYNEQFF.

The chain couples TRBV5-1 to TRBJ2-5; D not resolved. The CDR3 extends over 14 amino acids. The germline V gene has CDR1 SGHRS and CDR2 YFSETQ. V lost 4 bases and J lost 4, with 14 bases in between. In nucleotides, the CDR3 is TGCGCCAGCAGCCCAAATGGTCGCGGAGAGACCCAGTACTTC. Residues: CASSPNGRGETQYF. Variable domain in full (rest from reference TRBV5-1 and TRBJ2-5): KAGVTQTPRYLIKTRGQQVTLSCSPISGHRSVSWYQQTPGQGLQFLFEYFSETQRNKGNFPGRFSGRQFSNSRSEMNVSTLELGDSALYLCASSPNGRGETQYFGPGTRLLVL.

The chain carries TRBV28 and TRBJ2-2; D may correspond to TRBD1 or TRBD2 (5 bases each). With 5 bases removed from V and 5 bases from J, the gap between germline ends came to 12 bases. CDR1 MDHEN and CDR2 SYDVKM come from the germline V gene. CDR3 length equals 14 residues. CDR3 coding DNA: TGTGCCAGCAGTCCAGGGACGGGGACCGGGGAGCTGTTTTTT. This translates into CASSPGTGTGELFF.

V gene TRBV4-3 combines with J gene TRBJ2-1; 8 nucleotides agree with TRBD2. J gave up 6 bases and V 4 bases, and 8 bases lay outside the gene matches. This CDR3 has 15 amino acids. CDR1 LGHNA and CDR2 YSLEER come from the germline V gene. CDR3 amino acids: CASSPYGGGGNEQFF. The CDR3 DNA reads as TGCGCCAGCAGCCCTTACGGGGGGGGAGGCAATGAGCAGTTCTTC.

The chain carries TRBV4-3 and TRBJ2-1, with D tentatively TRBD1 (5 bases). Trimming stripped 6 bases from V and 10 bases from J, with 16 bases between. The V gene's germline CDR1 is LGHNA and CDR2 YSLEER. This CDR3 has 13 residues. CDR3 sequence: CASSQDTWVEQFF. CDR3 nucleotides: TGCGCCAGCAGTCAGGACACCTGGGTGGAGCAGTTCTTC.

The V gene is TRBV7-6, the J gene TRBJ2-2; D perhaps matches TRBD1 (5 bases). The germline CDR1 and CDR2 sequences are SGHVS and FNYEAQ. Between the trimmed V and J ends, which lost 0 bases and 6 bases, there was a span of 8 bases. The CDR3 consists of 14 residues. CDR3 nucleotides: TGTGCCAGCAGCTTAGCAGGCAGGGCCGGGGAGCTGTTTTTT. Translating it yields CASSLAGRAGELFF. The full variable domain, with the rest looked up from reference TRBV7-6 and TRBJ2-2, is GAGVSQSPRYKVTKRGQDVALRCDPISGHVSLYWYRQALGQGPEFLTYFNYEAQQDKSGLPNDRFSAERPEGSISTLTIQRTEQRDSAMYRCASSLAGRAGELFFGEGSRLTVL.